Described below is a single TCR beta chain sequence and its context. The data originate from a study of cytomegalovirus exposure and HLA in healthy donors. On the study more broadly: Unique TCR beta sequences numbering 95 million to 130 million came from 190 million or so T cells in an earlier analysis.

Vbeta (60) and Jbeta (13) primers were used in the PCR. Method: immunoSEQ multiplex PCR; TCRdb's copy keeps in-frame clones and lacks some. Recorded for this sample: 130,000 or so clones. Sequencing input: PBMCs. The sequence came from a woman in her thirties or forties in good health and CMV-seronegative.

This CDR3 reads CASSLSLQGTQEQYF. The DNA of the CDR3 is TGTGCCAGCAGCCTCAGCCTACAGGGGACGCAAGAGCAGTACTTC. The chain combines TRBV5-4 with TRBJ2-7; 7 positions match TRBD1. Germline V gene lookup returns CDR1 SGHNT and CDR2 YYREEE (reference sequence). Losses at the gene ends were 4 bases for V and 7 bases for J; bases not matched to a gene: 14. The CDR3 loop spans 15 amino acids.